The 18 T cell receptor beta chains below were found in one sample sequenced in a study of T cell responses to AZD1222 COVID-19 vaccine. Clones were read by immunoSEQ multiplex PCR, and TCRdb kept only the in-frame ones, dropping some. Here the sample spans tens of thousands of clones, around 90% being singletons. Source: peripheral blood, taken on day 0 of AZD1222 vaccination. These receptors were collected from an adult in good health.

This clone was detected once. The rearrangement joins TRBV12-3 or TRBV12-4 to TRBJ1-2; possible D gene TRBD1, 5 bases. Trimming pared 3 bases from V and 5 bases from J, leaving 10 bases between. The CDR3 spans 13 residues. The CDR3 is CASSLGRRYGYTF. The CDR3 DNA reads TGTGCCAGCAGTTTGGGACGGAGATATGGCTACACCTTC.

The chain uses TRBV7-2 and TRBJ2-1, with 15 bases aligning to TRBD2. The CDR3 totals 18 residues. Unmatched junction bases numbered 14, after V lost 7 bases and J lost 7 bases. From germline, CDR1 is SGHTA and CDR2 FQGNSA. Here the CDR3 reads CASTPGGLAGGLGNEQFF. The CDR3 DNA reads TGTGCCAGCACCCCCGGTGGACTAGCGGGGGGGCTCGGTAATGAGCAGTTCTTC.

The V and J genes are TRBV6-5 and TRBJ2-7; TRBD1 agrees at 10 bases. CDR1 is MNHEY and CDR2 is SVGAGI in the germline V gene. The length of the CDR3 is 14 residues. The junction had 7 bases not matched to a gene; V was cut back by 4 bases and J by 7 bases. CDR3 DNA: TGTGCCAGCAGTTCCCGGGACAGGGGAGAAGAGCAGTACTTC. Translated, it gives CASSSRDRGEEQYF.

Only one count was recorded for this clone. This chain uses TRBV19 with TRBJ2-7; unclear D gene. Deletions cut 3 bases from V and 0 bases from J, with 9 bases between. The CDR3 runs to 14 residues. The germline V gene has CDR1 LNHDA and CDR2 SQIVND (reference sequence). This chain's CDR3 is CASSIQPNSYEQYF. In nucleotides, the CDR3 is TGTGCCAGTAGTATCCAACCGAACTCCTACGAGCAGTACTTC.

The chain recombines TRBV5-1 with TRBJ1-1; D is perhaps TRBD1 (5 bases). Germline V gene lookup returns CDR1 SGHRS and CDR2 YFSETQ. V was trimmed by 0 bases and J by 1 base, leaving 10 bases between them. CDR3 length: 15 residues. CDR3 region: CASSLVAGTNTEAFF. Written as DNA, the CDR3 is TGCGCCAGCAGCTTGGTCGCGGGGACGAACACTGAAGCTTTCTTT. Variable domain in full (rest from reference TRBV5-1 and TRBJ1-1): KAGVTQTPRYLIKTRGQQVTLSCSPISGHRSVSWYQQTPGQGLQFLFEYFSETQRNKGNFPGRFSGRQFSNSRSEMNVSTLELGDSALYLCASSLVAGTNTEAFFGQGTRLTVV.

V is TRBV9 and J is TRBJ2-1; 7 positions agree with TRBD2. V dropped 0 bases and J dropped 6; count of bases not matched to a gene: 0. CDR1 is SGDLS and CDR2 is YYNGEE in the germline V gene. This CDR3 comprises 13 residues. CDR3 DNA: TGTGCCAGCAGCGTAGGGACTAGCAATGAGCAGTTCTTC. Residues: CASSVGTSNEQFF. Full variable domain (remainder filled in from reference TRBV9 and TRBJ2-1): DSGVTQTPKHLITATGQRVTLRCSPRSGDLSVYWYQQSLDQGLQFLIQYYNGEERAKGNILERFSAQQFPDLHSELNLSSLELGDSALYFCASSVGTSNEQFFGPGTRLTVL.

J is TRBJ1-1 and V is TRBV2; D gene uncertain. Germline assignment: CDR1 SNHLY and CDR2 FYNNEI. The CDR3 runs 12 residues. Trimming removed 0 bases from V and 5 bases from J, with 4 bases in between. The CDR3 DNA is TGTGCCAGCAGTGAAGCAGGGACTGAAGCTTTCTTT. This sequence encodes CASSEAGTEAFF.

This chain links TRBV21-1 with TRBJ1-1; the table's D gene call, TRBD1, was not cross checked with the DNA. TRBV21-1 is shown as a pseudogene. This CDR3 is 16 amino acids long. The CDR3 sequence is CASSNHPQDMNTEAFF. DNA for the CDR3: TGTGCCAGCAGCAACCACCCTCAAGACATGAACACTGAAGCTTTCTTT.

Comments on this clone: The junction and the germline gene differ at one end; a read error may be behind it. The gene calls are TRBV19 and TRBJ1-1, with D tentatively TRBD1 (5 bases). Per the germline V gene, CDR1 is LNHDA and CDR2 is SQIVND (reference sequence). The CDR3 contains 13 residues. The CDR3 spells CASRIDRNTEAFF. CDR3 coding DNA: TGTGCCAGTAGGATAGACAGGAACACTGAAGCTTTCTTT. Full variable domain (missing parts from reference TRBV19 and TRBJ1-1): DGGITQSPKYLFRKEGQNVTLSCEQNLNHDAMYWYRQDPGQGLRLIYYSQIVNDFQKGDIAEGYSVSREKKESFPLTVTSAQKNPTAFYLCASRIDRNTEAFFGQGTRLTVV.

As for this clone: Other DNA sequences from this sample encode an identical CDR3 as well. The chain joins TRBV30 to TRBJ2-7; D uncertain. CDR1 is GTSNPN and CDR2 is SVGIG in the germline V gene (reference sequence). The CDR3 loop spans 12 amino acids. Trimming removed 3 bases from V and 3 bases from J, with 9 bases in between. Here the CDR3 DNA reads TGTGCCTGGAGCCCAGGTAGCTACGAGCAGTACTTC. It yields the protein CAWSPGSYEQYF.

The chain has TRBV2 and TRBJ1-4; no definite D call. Germline V gives CDR1 SNHLY, CDR2 FYNNEI. The length of the CDR3 is 15 residues. V was pared by 5 bases and J by 0 bases, with 10 bases between. The CDR3 region has the DNA TGTGCCAGCAGTACCGACATACCAACTAATGAAAAACTGTTTTTT. Its protein is CASSTDIPTNEKLFF.

The J gene is TRBJ1-3, the V gene TRBV5-1; D gene unclear. This CDR3 has 16 amino acids. CDR1 is SGHRS and CDR2 is YFSETQ in the germline V gene. The V gene lost 0 bases and the J gene lost 0 bases, with 10 bases spanning the gap. The CDR3: CASSLGSASSGNTIYF. CDR3 coding DNA: TGCGCCAGCAGCTTGGGTTCTGCGAGCTCTGGAAACACCATATATTTT. The full variable domain, in which reference TRBV5-1 and TRBJ1-3 provide the parts outside the CDR3, is KAGVTQTPRYLIKTRGQQVTLSCSPISGHRSVSWYQQTPGQGLQFLFEYFSETQRNKGNFPGRFSGRQFSNSRSEMNVSTLELGDSALYLCASSLGSASSGNTIYFGEGSWLTVV.

The rearrangement uses TRBV20-1 and TRBJ1-1, with D perhaps matching TRBD1 (5 bases). CDR1 is DFQATT and CDR2 is SNEGSKA in the germline V gene (reference sequence). This CDR3 has 13 residues. With 3 bases removed from V and 1 base from J, the gap between germline ends came to 9 bases. The CDR3 is CSASSGANTEAFF. CDR3 nucleotide sequence: TGCAGTGCTAGTAGCGGGGCGAACACTGAAGCTTTCTTT.

V usage is TRBV6-5 and J usage is TRBJ1-1; TRBD1 agrees at 7 bases. J gave up 1 base and V 2 bases, and 1 base lay outside the gene matches. The CDR3 is made up of 14 amino acids. The germline CDR1 and CDR2 sequences are MNHEY and SVGAGI. This CDR3 reads CASSYQGGNTEAFF. CDR3 coding DNA: TGTGCCAGCAGTTACCAGGGGGGGAACACTGAAGCTTTCTTT.

This rearrangement joins TRBV2 to TRBJ1-2; TRBD1 aligns across 7 bases. Germline V CDR1 and CDR2: SNHLY, FYNNEI. The CDR3 has 17 residues. CDR3 in DNA: TGTGCAGTCAGGGATCGACAGGGAAAGGAGACTTTCTATGGCTACACCTTC. It codes for CAVRDRQGKETFYGYTF.

The chain has TRBV18 and TRBJ2-5; 10 nucleotides match TRBD1. Germline lookup yields CDR1 KGHSH and CDR2 LQKENI. V was clipped by 3 bases and J by 7 bases; unmatched bases: 8. The CDR3 contains 15 residues. CDR3 protein: CASSPGQGISGTQYF. The DNA for the CDR3 is TGTGCCAGCTCACCGGGACAGGGGATCTCGGGGACCCAGTACTTC.

This clone was observed once. The chain uses TRBV29-1 and TRBJ1-1; D remains ambiguous. The CDR3 is 12 amino acids. The V gene lost 5 bases and the J gene lost 1 base, with 8 bases spanning the gap. Germline CDR1 and CDR2: SQVTM and ANQGSEA. The CDR3 sequence is CSVSAGNTEAFF. DNA of the CDR3: TGCAGCGTTTCGGCCGGGAACACTGAAGCTTTCTTT.

The chain combines TRBV28 with TRBJ1-4; D gene ambiguous. Germline-derived CDR1 and CDR2 are MDHEN and SYDVKM. The CDR3 is 14 amino acids. Deletions cut 2 bases from V and 8 bases from J, with 12 bases between. The CDR3 protein is CASSLRRPREKLFF. The CDR3 bases are TGTGCCAGCAGTTTACGGCGGCCACGGGAAAAACTGTTTTTT.